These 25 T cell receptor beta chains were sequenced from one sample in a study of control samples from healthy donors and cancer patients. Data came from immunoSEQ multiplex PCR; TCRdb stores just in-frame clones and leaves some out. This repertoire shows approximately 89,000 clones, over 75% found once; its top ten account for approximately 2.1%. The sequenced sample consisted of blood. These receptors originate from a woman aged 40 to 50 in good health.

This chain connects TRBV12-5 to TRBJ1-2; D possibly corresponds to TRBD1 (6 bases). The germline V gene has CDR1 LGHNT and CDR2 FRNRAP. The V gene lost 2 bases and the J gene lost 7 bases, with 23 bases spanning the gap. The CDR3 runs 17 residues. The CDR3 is CASGLTTGTRRGGGYTF. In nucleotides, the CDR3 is TGTGCTAGTGGTTTGACCACCGGGACACGGCGGGGGGGTGGCTACACCTTC.

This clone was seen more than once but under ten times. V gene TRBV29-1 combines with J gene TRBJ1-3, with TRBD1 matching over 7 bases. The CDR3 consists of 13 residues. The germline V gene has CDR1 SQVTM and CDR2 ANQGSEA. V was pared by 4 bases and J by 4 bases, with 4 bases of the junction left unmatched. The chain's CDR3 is CSVAATGGNTIYF. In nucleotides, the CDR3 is TGCAGCGTTGCCGCGACAGGGGGAAACACCATATATTTT.

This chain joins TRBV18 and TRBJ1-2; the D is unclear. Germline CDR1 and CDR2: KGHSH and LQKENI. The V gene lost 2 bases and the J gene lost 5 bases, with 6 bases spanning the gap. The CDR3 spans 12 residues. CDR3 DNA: TGTGCCAGCTCACCAGCCGCTTATGGCTACACCTTC. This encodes CASSPAAYGYTF.

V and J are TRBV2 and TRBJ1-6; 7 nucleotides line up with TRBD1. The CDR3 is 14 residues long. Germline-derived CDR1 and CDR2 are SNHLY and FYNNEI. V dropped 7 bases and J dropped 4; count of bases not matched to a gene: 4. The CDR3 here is CASKRDSYNSPLHF. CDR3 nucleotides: TGTGCCAGCAAACGGGACAGTTATAATTCACCCCTCCACTTT.

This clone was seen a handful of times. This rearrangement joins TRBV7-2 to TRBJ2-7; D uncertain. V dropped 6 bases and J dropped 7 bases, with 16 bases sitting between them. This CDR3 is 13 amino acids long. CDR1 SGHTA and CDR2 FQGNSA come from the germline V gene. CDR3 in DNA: TGTGCCAGCAGGAGAGGTAGTGCGGATGAGCAGTACTTC. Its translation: CASRRGSADEQYF.

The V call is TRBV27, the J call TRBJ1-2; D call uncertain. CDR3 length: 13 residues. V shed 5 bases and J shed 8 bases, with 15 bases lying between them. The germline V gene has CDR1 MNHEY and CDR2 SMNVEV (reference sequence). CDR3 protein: CASSPGFLRGYTF. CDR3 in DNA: TGTGCCAGCAGTCCAGGATTCCTTCGGGGCTACACCTTC.

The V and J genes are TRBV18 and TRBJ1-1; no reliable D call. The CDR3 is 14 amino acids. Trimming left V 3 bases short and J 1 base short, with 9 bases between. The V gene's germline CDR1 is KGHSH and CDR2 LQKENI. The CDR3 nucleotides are TGTGCCAGCTCACCGGCGGAGGGGAACACTGAAGCTTTCTTT. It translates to CASSPAEGNTEAFF.

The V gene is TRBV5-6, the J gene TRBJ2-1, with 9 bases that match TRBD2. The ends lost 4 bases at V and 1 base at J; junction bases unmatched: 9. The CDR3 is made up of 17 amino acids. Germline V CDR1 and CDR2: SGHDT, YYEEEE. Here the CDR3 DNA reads TGTGCCAGCAGCGTTCCTTTTAGCGGGGGATCCTACAATGAGCAGTTCTTC. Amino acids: CASSVPFSGGSYNEQFF.

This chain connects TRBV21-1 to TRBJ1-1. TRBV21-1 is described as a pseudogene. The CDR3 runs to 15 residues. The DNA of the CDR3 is TGTGCCAGCAGCAAAGAAGGGGGGTGGACCGATGGGGCTTTCTTT. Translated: CASSKEGGWTDGAFF.

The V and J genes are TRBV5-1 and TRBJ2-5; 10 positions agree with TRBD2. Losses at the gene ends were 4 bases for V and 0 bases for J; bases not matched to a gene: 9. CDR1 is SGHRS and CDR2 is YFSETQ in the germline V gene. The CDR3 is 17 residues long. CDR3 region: CASSKTSGDFYQETQYF. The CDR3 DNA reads TGCGCCAGCAGCAAAACTAGCGGGGACTTCTACCAAGAGACCCAGTACTTC.

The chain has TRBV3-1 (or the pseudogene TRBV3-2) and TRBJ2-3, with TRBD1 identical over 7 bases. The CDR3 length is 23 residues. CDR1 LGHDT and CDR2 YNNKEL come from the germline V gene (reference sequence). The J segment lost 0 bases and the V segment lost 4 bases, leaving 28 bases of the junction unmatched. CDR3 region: CASSLNLIGGQDSSVPSTDTQYF. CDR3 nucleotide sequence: TGTGCCAGCAGCCTCAACCTTATAGGGGGCCAGGACAGCTCCGTACCTAGCACAGATACGCAGTATTTT.

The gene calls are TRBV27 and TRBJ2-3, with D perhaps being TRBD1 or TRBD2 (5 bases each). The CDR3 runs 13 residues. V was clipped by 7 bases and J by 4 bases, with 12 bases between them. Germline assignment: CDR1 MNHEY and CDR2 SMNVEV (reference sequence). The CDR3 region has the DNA TGTGCCAGCACGGCTCGGGGCGCAGATACGCAGTATTTT. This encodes CASTARGADTQYF.

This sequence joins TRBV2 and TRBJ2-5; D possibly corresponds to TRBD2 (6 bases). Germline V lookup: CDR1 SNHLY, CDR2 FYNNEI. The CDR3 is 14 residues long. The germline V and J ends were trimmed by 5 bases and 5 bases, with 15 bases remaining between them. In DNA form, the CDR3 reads TGTGCCAGCAGTCGGGCCTCACGGGGGGAGACCCAGTACTTC. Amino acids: CASSRASRGETQYF.

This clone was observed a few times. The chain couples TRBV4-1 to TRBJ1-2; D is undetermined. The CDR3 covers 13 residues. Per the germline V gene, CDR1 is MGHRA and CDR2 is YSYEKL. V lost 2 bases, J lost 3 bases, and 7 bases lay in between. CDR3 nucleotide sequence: TGCGCCAGCAGCCAACGGGAAGACTATGGCTACACCTTC. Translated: CASSQREDYGYTF.

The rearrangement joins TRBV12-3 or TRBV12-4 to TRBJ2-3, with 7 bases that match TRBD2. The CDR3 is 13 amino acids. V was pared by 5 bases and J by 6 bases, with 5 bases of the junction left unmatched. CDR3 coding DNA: TGTGCCAGCAGTGCCGGGAGGCCGGATACGCAGTATTTT. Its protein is CASSAGRPDTQYF.

The DNA for the CDR3 is TGTGCCTGGCAGGACAATGGAAACACCATATATTTT. Amino acid sequence: CAWQDNGNTIYF. The chain uses TRBV30 and TRBJ1-3; D is possibly TRBD1 (5 bases). CDR3 length: 12 amino acids. V lost 5 bases, J lost 3 bases, and 8 bases lay in between. CDR1 GTSNPN and CDR2 SVGIG come from the germline V gene (reference sequence).

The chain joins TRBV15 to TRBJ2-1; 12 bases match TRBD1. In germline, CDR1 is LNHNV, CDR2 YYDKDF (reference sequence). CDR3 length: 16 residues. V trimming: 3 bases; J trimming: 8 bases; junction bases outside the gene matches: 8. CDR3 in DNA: TGTGCCACCAGCAGGGGGACCGGGACAGGGGGCGATGAGCAGTTCTTC. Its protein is CATSRGTGTGGDEQFF.

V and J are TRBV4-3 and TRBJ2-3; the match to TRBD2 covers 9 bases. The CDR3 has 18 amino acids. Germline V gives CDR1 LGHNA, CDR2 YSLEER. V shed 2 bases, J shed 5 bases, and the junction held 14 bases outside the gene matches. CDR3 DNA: TGCGCCAGCAGCCAATCCGCGGGTTCGCGGGGGGGCGAAGATACGCAGTATTTT. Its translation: CASSQSAGSRGGEDTQYF.

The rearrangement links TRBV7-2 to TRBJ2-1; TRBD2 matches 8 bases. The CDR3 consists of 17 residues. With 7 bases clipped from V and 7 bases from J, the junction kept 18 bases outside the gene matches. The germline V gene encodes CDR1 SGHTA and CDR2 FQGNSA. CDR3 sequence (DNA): TGTGCCAGCACCCTTAGAATACCGGGGGGGCCGAGGAATGAGCAGTTCTTC. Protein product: CASTLRIPGGPRNEQFF.

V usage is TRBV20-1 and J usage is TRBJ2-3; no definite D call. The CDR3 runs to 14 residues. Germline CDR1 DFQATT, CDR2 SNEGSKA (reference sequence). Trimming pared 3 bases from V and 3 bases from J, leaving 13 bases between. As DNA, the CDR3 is TGCAGTGCTAGTACCCGACTTAGTACAGATACGCAGTATTTT. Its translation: CSASTRLSTDTQYF.

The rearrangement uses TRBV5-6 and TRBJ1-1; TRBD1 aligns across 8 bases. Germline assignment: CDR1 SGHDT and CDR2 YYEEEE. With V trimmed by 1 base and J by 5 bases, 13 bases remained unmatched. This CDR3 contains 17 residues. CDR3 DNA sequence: TGTGCCAGCAGCTTGTTTGGGCAGGGGGCCGAGTGGACTGAAGCTTTCTTT. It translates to CASSLFGQGAEWTEAFF.

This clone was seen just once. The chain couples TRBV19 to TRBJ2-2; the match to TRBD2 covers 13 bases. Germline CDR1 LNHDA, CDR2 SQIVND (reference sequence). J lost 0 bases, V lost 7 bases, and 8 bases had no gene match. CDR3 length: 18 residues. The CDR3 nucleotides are TGTGCCAGTATGGTCAGACTAGCGGGGGGCCCGAACACCGGGGAGCTGTTTTTT. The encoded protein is CASMVRLAGGPNTGELFF.

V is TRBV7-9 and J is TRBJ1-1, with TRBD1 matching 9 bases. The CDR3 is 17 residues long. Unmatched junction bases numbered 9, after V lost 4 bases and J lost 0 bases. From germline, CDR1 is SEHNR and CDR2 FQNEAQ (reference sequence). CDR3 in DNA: TGTGCCAGCAGCTCTGGCCCTGGGACAGGGTTGAACACTGAAGCTTTCTTT. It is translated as CASSSGPGTGLNTEAFF.

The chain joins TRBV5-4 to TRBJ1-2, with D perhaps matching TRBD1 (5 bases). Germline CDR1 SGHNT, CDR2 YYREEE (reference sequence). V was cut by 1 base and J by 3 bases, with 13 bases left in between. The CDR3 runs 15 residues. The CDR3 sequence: CASSLRQGEDYGYTF. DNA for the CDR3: TGTGCCAGCAGCTTGAGGCAGGGAGAAGACTATGGCTACACCTTC.

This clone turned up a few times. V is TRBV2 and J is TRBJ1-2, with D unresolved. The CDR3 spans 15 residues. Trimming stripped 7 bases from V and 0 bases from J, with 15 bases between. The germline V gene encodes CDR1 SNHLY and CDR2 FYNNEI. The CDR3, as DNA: TGTGCCAGCATTCTGATGGGGAAGGCTAACTATGGCTACACCTTC. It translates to CASILMGKANYGYTF.